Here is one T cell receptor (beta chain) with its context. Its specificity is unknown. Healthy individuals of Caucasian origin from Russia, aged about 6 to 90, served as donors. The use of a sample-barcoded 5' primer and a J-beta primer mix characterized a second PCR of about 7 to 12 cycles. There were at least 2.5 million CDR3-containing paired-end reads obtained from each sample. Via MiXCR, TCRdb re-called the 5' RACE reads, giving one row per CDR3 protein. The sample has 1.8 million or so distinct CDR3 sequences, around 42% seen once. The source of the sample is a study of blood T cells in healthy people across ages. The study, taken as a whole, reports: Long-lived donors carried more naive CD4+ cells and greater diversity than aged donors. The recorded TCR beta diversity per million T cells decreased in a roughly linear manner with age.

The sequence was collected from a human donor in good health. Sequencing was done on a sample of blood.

For the CDR3, the DNA is TGCAGCGTTGAGCGGGGGGCGGGCACTGAAGCTTTCTTT. This sequence encodes CSVERGAGTEAFF. V and J are TRBV29-1 and TRBJ1-1; perhaps TRBD1 as D (6 bases). Trimming took off 3 bases at V and 4 bases at J, with 12 bases between the two ends. From germline, CDR1 is SQVTM and CDR2 ANQGSEA. The CDR3 contains 13 residues. Full variable domain (missing parts from reference TRBV29-1 and TRBJ1-1): SAVISQKPSRDICQRGTSLTIQCQVDSQVTMMFWYRQQPGQSLTLIATANQGSEATYESGFVIDKFPISRPNLTFSTLTVSNMSPEDSSIYLCSVERGAGTEAFFGQGTRLTVV.